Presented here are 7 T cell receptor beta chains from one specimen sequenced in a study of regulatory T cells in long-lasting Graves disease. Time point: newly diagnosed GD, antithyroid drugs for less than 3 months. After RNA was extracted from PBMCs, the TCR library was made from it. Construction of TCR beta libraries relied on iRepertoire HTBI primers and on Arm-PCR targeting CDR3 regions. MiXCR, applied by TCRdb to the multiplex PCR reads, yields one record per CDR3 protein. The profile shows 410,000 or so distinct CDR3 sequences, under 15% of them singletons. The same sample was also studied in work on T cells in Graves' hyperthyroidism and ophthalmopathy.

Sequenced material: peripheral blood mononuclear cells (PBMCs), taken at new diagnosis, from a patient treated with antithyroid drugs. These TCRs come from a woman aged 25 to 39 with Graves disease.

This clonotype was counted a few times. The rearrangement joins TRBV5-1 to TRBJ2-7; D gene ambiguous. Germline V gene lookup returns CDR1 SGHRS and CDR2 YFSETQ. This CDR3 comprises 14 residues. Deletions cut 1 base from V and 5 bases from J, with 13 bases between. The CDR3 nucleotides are TGCGCCAGCAGCTTGTCCCGGACGAGGCACGAGCAGTACTTC. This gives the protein CASSLSRTRHEQYF.

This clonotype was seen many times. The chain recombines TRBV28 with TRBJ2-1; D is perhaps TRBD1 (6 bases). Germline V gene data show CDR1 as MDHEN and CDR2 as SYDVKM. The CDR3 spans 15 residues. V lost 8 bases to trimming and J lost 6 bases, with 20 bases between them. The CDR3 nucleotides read TGTGCCAGCGAGGTCAACAGGGAACCTCTCAATGAGCAGTTCTTC. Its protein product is CASEVNREPLNEQFF.

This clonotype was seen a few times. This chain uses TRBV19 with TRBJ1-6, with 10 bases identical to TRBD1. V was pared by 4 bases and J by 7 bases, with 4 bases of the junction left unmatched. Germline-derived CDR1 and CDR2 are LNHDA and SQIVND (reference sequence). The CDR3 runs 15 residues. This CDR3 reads CASSTETGGNSPLHF. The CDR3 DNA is TGTGCCAGTAGTACCGAGACAGGGGGCAATTCACCCCTCCACTTT.

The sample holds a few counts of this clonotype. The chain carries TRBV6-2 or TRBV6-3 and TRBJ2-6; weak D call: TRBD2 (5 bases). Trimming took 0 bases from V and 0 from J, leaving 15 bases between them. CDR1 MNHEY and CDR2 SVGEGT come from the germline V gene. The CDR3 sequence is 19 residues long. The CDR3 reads CASSYSLGGLSSGANVLTF. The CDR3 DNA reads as TGTGCCAGCAGTTACTCACTTGGCGGACTCAGCTCTGGGGCCAACGTCCTGACTTTC.

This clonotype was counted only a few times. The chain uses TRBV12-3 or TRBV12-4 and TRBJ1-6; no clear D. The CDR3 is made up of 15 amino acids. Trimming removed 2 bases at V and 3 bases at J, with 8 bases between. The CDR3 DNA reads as TGTGCCAGCAGTTTAACCGGGATCTATAATTCACCCCTCCACTTT. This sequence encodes CASSLTGIYNSPLHF.

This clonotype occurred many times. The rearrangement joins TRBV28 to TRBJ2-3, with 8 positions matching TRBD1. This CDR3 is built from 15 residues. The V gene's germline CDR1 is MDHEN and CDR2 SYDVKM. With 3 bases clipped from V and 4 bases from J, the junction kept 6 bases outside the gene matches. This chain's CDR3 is CASSFLTGVADTQYF. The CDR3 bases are TGTGCCAGCAGTTTTTTGACAGGGGTTGCAGATACGCAGTATTTT.

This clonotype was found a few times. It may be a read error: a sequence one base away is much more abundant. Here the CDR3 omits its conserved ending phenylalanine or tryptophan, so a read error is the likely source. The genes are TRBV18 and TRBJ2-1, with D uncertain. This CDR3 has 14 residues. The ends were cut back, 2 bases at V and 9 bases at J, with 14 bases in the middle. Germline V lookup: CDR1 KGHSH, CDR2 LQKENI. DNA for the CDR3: TGTGCCAGCTCACCAAGCCGATCGGATGGTGAGCAGTTCCTC. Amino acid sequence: CASSPSRSDGEQFL.